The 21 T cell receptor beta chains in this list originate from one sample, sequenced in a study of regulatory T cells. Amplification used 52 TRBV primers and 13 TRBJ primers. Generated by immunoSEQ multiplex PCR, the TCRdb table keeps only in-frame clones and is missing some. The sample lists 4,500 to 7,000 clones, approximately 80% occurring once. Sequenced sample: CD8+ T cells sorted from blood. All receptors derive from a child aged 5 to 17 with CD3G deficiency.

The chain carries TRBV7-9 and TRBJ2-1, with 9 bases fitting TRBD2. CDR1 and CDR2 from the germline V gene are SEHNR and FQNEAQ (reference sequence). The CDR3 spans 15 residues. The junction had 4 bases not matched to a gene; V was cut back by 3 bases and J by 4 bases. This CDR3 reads CASSFATSGYNEQFF. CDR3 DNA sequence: TGTGCCAGCAGCTTTGCGACTAGCGGTTACAATGAGCAGTTCTTC.

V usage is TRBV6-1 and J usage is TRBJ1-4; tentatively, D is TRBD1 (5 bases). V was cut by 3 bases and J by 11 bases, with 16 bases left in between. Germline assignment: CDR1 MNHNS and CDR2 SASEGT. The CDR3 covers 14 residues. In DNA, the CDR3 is TGTGCCAGCAGTGATTTAAGCGTGGGGGGGAAACTGTTTTTT. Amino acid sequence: CASSDLSVGGKLFF.

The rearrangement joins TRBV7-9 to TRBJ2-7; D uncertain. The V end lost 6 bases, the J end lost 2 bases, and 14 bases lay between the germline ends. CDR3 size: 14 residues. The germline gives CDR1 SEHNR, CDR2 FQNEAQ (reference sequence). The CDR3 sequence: CASSKEITPYEQYF. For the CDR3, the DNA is TGTGCCAGCAGTAAGGAAATCACCCCCTACGAGCAGTACTTC.

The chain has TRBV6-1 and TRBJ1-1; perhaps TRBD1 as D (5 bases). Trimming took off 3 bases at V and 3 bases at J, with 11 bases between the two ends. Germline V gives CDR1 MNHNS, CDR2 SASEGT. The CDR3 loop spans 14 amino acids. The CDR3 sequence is CASSDTGAHTEAFF. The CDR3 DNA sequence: TGTGCCAGCAGTGACACCGGGGCCCACACTGAAGCTTTCTTT.

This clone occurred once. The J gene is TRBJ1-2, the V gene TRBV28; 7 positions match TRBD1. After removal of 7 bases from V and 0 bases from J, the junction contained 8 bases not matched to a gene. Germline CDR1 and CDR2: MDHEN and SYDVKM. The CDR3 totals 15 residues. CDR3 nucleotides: TGTGCCAGCACAATGGCCGGGACAGCTAACTATGGCTACACCTTC. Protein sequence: CASTMAGTANYGYTF.

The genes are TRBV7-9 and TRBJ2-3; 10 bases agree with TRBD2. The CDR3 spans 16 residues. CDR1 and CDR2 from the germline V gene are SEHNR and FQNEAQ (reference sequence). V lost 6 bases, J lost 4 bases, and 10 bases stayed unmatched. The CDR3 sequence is CASRGASGSGPDTQYF. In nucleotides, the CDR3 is TGTGCCAGCAGAGGGGCTAGCGGGAGCGGGCCAGATACGCAGTATTTT.

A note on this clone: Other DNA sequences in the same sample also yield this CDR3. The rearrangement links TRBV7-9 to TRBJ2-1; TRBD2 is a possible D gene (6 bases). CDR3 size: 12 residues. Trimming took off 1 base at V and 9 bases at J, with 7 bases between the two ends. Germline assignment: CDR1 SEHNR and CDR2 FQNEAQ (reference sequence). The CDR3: CASSLGGIEQFF. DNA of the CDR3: TGTGCCAGCAGCTTAGGCGGGATTGAGCAGTTCTTC.

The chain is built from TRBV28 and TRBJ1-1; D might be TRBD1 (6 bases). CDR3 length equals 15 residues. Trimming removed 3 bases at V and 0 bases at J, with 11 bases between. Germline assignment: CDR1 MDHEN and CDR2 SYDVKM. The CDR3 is CASSLVGHMNTEAFF. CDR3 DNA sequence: TGTGCCAGCAGTTTGGTGGGACACATGAACACTGAAGCTTTCTTT.

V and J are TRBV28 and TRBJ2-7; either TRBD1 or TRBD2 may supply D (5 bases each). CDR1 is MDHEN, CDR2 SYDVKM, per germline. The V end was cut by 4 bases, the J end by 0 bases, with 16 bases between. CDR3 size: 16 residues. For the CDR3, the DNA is TGTGCCAGCAGTTCTGGGACGGCGGGCTCCTCCTACGAGCAGTACTTC. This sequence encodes CASSSGTAGSSYEQYF.

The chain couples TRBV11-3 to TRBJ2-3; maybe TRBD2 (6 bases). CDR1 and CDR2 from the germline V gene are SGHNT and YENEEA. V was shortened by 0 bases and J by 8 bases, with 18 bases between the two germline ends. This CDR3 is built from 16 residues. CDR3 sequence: CASSLDRDGRKVTQYF. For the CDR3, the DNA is TGTGCCAGCAGCTTAGATCGGGATGGGAGGAAGGTTACGCAGTATTTT. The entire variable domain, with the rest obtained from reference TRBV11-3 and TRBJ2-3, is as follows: EAGVVQSPRYKIIEKKQPVAFWCNPISGHNTLYWYLQNLGQGPELLIRYENEEAVDDSQLPKDRFSAERLKGVDSTLKIQPAELGDSAVYLCASSLDRDGRKVTQYFGPGTRLTVL.

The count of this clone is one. The CDR3 DNA is TGCGCCAGCAGCCAAGGGACTCACAAGAACACTGAAGCTTTCTTT. The encoded protein is CASSQGTHKNTEAFF. The chain recombines TRBV4-1 with TRBJ1-1, with no clear D. The CDR3 sequence is 15 residues long. Germline V lookup: CDR1 MGHRA, CDR2 YSYEKL. V was trimmed by 1 base and J by 1 base, leaving 10 bases between them.

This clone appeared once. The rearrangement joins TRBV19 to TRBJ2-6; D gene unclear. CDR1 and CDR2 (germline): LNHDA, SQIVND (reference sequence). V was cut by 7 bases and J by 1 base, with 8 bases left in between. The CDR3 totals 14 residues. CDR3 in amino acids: CASMPYSGANVLTF. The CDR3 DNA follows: TGTGCCAGTATGCCCTATTCTGGGGCCAACGTCCTGACTTTC.

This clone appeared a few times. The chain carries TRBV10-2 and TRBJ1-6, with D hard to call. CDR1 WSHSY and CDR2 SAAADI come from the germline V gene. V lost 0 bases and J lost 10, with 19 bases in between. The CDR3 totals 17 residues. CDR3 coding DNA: TGCGCCAGCAGTGAGTCGGGTTCTGGGCCTGTAGGATCACCCCTCCACTTT. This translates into CASSESGSGPVGSPLHF.

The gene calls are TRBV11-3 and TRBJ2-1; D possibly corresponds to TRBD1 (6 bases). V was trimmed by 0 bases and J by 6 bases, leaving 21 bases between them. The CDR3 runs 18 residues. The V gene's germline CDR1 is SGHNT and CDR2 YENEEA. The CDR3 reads CASSLDPPYRVGRNEQFF. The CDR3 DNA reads TGTGCCAGCAGCTTAGATCCCCCATACAGGGTCGGTCGCAATGAGCAGTTCTTC.

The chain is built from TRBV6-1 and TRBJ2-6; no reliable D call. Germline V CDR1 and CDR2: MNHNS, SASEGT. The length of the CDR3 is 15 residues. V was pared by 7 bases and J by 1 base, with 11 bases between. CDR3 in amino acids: CASTGSLSGANVLTF. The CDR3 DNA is TGTGCCAGCACGGGCAGCTTATCTGGGGCCAACGTCCTGACTTTC.

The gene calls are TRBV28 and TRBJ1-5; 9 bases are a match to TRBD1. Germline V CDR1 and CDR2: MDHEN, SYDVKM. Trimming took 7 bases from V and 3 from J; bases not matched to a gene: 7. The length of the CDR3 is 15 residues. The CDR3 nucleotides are TGTGCCAGCAACCCGGACAGGGGCGCCAATCAGCCCCAGCATTTT. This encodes CASNPDRGANQPQHF.

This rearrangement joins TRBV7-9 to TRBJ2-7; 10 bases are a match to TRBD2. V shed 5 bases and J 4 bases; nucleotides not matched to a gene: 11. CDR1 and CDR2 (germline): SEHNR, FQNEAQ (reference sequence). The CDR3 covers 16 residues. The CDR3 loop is CASSGSLAGDGYEQYF. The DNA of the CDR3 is TGTGCCAGCAGCGGGAGTCTAGCGGGAGATGGGTACGAGCAGTACTTC.

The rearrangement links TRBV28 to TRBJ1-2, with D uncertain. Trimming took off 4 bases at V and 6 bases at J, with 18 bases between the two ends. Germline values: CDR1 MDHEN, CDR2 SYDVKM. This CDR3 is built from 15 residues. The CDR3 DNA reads TGTGCCAGCAGTTATAGCGGAGGGCGATGGGATGGCTACACCTTC. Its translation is CASSYSGGRWDGYTF.

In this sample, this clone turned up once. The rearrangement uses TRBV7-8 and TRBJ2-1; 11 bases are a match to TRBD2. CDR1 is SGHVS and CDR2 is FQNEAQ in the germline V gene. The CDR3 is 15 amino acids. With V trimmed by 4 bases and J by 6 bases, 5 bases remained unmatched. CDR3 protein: CASSSLAGGRNEQFF. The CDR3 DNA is TGTGCCAGCAGCTCCCTAGCGGGAGGACGCAATGAGCAGTTCTTC.

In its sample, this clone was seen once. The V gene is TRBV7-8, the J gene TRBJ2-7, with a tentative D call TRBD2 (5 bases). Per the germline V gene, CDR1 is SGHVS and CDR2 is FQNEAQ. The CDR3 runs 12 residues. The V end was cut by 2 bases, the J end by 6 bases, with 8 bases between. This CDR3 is CASSLLASEQYF. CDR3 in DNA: TGTGCCAGCAGCTTACTAGCTTCCGAGCAGTACTTC.

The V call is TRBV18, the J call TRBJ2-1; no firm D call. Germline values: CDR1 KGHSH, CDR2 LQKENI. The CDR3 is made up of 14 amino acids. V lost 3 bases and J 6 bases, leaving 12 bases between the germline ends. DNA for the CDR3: TGTGCCAGCTCACCGAACGGACCCTCCAATGAGCAGTTCTTC. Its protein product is CASSPNGPSNEQFF.